The clone carrying this T cell receptor beta chain was counted ten times or more. A library of TCRbeta sequences, prepared with unique molecular identifiers, was generated. TCRdb used MiXCR to reprocess the PCR reads, holding one entry per CDR3 protein. The sample contains about 640,000 distinct CDR3 sequences, roughly 17% of which appear only once. The data were obtained in a study of T-cell reconstitution after alpha-beta-depleted transplantation in children. Sequencing used PBMCs from the stem cell graft donor, obtained from the stem cell graft. This TCR came from a human donor who donated a stem cell graft to a child with acute myeloid leukemia.

The chain's CDR3 is CASSYATGYYGYTF. As DNA, the CDR3 is TGTGCCAGCAGTTACGCAACAGGGTACTATGGCTACACCTTC. The chain couples TRBV6-5 to TRBJ1-2, with D tentatively TRBD1 (6 bases). This CDR3 has 14 residues. Germline loops: CDR1 MNHEY, CDR2 SVGAGI. Deletions cut 2 bases from V and 3 bases from J, with 10 bases between.